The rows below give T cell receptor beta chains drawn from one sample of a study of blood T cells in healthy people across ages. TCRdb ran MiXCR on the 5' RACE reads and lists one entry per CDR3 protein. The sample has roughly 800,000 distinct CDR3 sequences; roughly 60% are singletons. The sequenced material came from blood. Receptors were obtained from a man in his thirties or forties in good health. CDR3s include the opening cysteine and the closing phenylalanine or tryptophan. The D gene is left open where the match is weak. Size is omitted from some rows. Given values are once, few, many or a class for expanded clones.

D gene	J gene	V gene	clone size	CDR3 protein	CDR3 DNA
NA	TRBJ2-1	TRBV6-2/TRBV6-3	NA	CASSYLSNNEQFF	TGTGCCAGCAGTTACTTAAGTAACAATGAGCAGTTCTTC
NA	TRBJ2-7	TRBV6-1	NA	CACEQEAGTYEQYF	TGTGCCTGCGAGCAGGAGGCGGGAACCTACGAGCAGTACTTC
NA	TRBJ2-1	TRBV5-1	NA	CASSLVSTGVNEQFF	TGCGCCAGCAGCTTGGTTAGTACAGGTGTCAATGAGCAGTTCTTC
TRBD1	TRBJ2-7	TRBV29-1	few	CSVEGTGGFGEQYF	TGCAGCGTTGAAGGGACAGGGGGTTTCGGCGAGCAGTACTTC
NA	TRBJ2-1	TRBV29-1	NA	CSVRSWDEQFF	TGCAGCGTTCGATCTTGGGATGAGCAGTTCTTC
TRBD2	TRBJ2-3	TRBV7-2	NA	CASSLFRGGPPGTDTQYF	TGTGCCAGCAGCTTATTCCGCGGGGGACCACCGGGCACAGATACGCAGTATTTT
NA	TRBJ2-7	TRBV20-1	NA	CSATLGLLYEQYF	TGCAGTGCAACTCTAGGGTTACTATACGAGCAGTACTTC
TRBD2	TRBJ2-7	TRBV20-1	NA	CSASGGGHDGQYF	TGCAGTGCTAGTGGCGGGGGGCATGACGGGCAGTACTTC
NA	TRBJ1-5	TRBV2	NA	CASSEQGMSTQPQHF	TGTGCCAGCAGTGAACAGGGGATGTCGACTCAGCCCCAGCATTTT
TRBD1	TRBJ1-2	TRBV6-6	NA	CASSRYPGTGVSYTF	TGTGCCAGCAGTCGATACCCCGGGACAGGGGTGAGTTACACCTTC
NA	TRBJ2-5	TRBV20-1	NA	CSASRGAEETQYF	TGCAGTGCGAGCCGGGGGGCGGAGGAGACCCAGTACTTC
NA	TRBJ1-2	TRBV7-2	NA	CASSPQRSTQNYGYTF	TGTGCCAGCAGCCCCCAGCGATCTACCCAAAACTATGGCTACACCTTC
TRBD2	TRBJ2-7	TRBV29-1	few	CSAVAGGHYEQYF	TGCAGCGCTGTAGCGGGAGGCCACTACGAGCAGTACTTC
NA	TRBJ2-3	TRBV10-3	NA	CALSVGQDTDTQYF	TGTGCCCTCAGTGTCGGCCAGGACACAGATACGCAGTATTTT
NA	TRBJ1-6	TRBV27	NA	CASSPNDYYGSPLHF	TGTGCCAGCAGTCCAAATGACTACTACGGTTCACCCCTCCACTTT
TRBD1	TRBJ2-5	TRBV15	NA	CATSGDRGSGELYF	TGTGCCACCAGCGGAGACAGGGGTTCGGGCGAGCTGTACTTC
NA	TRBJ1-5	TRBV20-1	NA	CSARAGVDQPQHF	TGCAGTGCTAGAGCGGGGGTTGATCAGCCCCAGCATTTT
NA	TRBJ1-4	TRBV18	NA	CASSGAQPRTNEKLFF	TGTGCCAGCTCAGGCGCTCAGCCTCGAACTAATGAAAAACTGTTTTTT
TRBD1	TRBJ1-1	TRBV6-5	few	CASRLQGWGNTEAFF	TGTGCCAGCAGGCTACAGGGGTGGGGGAACACTGAAGCTTTCTTT
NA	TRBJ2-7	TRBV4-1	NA	CASNQEVQQPWGEQYF	TGCGCCAGCAACCAAGAGGTCCAACAGCCCTGGGGGGAGCAGTACTTC
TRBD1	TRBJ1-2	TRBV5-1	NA	CASSLSGGDYGYTF	TGCGCCAGCAGCTTGTCAGGGGGCGACTATGGCTACACCTTC
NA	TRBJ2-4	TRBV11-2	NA	CASSLDGESKAKNIQYF	TGTGCCAGCAGCTTAGATGGCGAGAGTAAGGCCAAAAACATTCAGTACTTC
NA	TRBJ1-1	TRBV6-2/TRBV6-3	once	CASSPAGADTEAFF	TGTGCCAGCAGCCCAGCGGGGGCGGACACTGAAGCTTTCTTT
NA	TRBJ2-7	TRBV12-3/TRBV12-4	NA	CASSLVAGGRYEQYF	TGTGCCAGCAGTTTGGTTGCCGGGGGGCGCTACGAGCAGTACTTC
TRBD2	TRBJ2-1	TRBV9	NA	CASSVNVRLAGDNEQFF	TGTGCCAGCAGCGTAAACGTTCGACTAGCGGGGGACAATGAGCAGTTCTTC
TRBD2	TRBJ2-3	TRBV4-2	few	CASSPGGLGTDTQYF	TGTGCCAGCAGCCCGGGGGGGCTTGGCACAGATACGCAGTATTTT
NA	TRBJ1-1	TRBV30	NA	CAWSVDVLGRAFF	TGTGCCTGGAGTGTAGATGTGCTGGGTCGAGCTTTCTTT
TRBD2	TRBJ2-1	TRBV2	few	CASSGGTSGYNEQFF	TGTGCCAGCAGCGGCGGGACTAGCGGATACAATGAGCAGTTCTTC
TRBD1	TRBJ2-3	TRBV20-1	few	CSASEVRTGVGTDTQYF	TGCAGTGCTAGTGAGGTTCGGACAGGGGTGGGCACAGATACGCAGTATTTT
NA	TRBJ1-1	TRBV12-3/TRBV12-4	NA	CASSRDGLPGTEAFF	TGTGCCAGCAGCCGGGACGGGTTACCGGGGACTGAAGCTTTCTTT
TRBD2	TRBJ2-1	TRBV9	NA	CASSVGAGGPQWQFF	TGTGCCAGCAGCGTAGGGGCGGGAGGGCCTCAGTGGCAGTTCTTC
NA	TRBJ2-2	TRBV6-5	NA	CASSYSGMEARGELFF	TGTGCCAGCAGTTACTCAGGGATGGAGGCCCGCGGGGAGCTGTTTTTT
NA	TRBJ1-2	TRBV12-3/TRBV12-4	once	CASSLIGANYGYTF	TGTGCCAGCAGTTTAATCGGGGCTAACTATGGCTACACCTTC
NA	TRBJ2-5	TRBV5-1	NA	CASSPTVGQETQYF	TGCGCCAGCAGCCCCACAGTCGGCCAAGAGACCCAGTACTTC
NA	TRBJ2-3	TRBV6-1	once	CASSKGTSRDTQYF	TGTGCCAGCAGTAAGGGTACTAGTCGGGATACGCAGTATTTT
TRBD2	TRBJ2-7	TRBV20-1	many	CSAPTPVAGSYEQYF	TGCAGTGCCCCGACTCCCGTAGCGGGATCCTACGAGCAGTACTTC